These T cell receptor beta chains were read from a single sample in a study of blood T cell repertoires in COVID-19. The table came from immunoSEQ multiplex PCR; TCRdb's copy has only in-frame clones and leaves some out. Of about 190,000 clones in the sample, under 90% are singletons; the top ten hold 15% to 20%. Sample: peripheral blood. Every receptor here comes from a human donor in a cohort sampled during active COVID-19. CDR3s include the opening cysteine and the closing phenylalanine or tryptophan. The D gene is left open where the match is weak. A row's size may be missing; if present it is once, few, many or a size class.

>NA|TRBJ2-7|TRBV7-2|NA
TGTGCCAGCAGCTTAAGCTCAACAGGTCCCACCTACGAGCAGTACTTC
CASSLSSTGPTYEQYF
>NA|TRBJ1-4|TRBV19|NA
TGTGCCACCGCGGGTGGAGGGCGTGAAAAACTGTTTTTT
CATAGGGREKLFF
>TRBD2|TRBJ2-7|TRBV5-5|many
TGTGCCAGCAGCTTGGCCGGGGGGACGGGCGAGCAGTACTTC
CASSLAGGTGEQYF
>NA|TRBJ1-4|TRBV18|NA
TGTGCCAGCTCACCACCTTCGAGTGAAAAACTGTTTTTT
CASSPPSSEKLFF
>NA|TRBJ2-2|TRBV27|NA
TGTGCCAGCAGTCACAGGACAGCGAACACCGGGGAGCTGTTTTTT
CASSHRTANTGELFF
>NA|TRBJ2-2|TRBV4-1|NA
TGCGCCAGCAGCCAAGGAAAAGGACTGCCGACCGGGGAGCTGTTTTTT
CASSQGKGLPTGELFF
>NA|TRBJ1-6|TRBV7-9|NA
TGTGCCAGCAGTACGGACAATTATTCACCCCTCCACTTT
CASSTDNYSPLHF
>NA|TRBJ2-3|TRBV5-1|NA
TGCGCCAGCAGCTTGGAACAGGGTAACACAGATACGCAGTATTTT
CASSLEQGNTDTQYF
>NA|TRBJ1-4|TRBV6-6|NA
TGTGCCAGCAGTTATATACAGGGTACGGATGAAAAACTGTTTTTT
CASSYIQGTDEKLFF
>NA|TRBJ2-3|TRBV6-2/TRBV6-3|NA
TGTGCCAGCAGTCTCCTAGTGGGGCCAGATACGCAGTATTTT
CASSLLVGPDTQYF
>NA|TRBJ1-3|TRBV2|NA
TGTGCCAGCAGGACCTCAGGCACTGGAAACACCATATATTTT
CASRTSGTGNTIYF
>NA|TRBJ1-5|TRBV5-1|NA
TGCGCCAGCAGCCGAGCCACGGATCAGCCCCAGCATTTT
CASSRATDQPQHF
>NA|TRBJ2-1|TRBV24-1|NA
TGTGCCACCAGTGATTTGCAAACGGGGAATGAGCAGTTCTTC
CATSDLQTGNEQFF
>NA|TRBJ2-6|TRBV19|NA
TGTGCCAGTAGTATTCAACCCGGGTCCCCTGGGGCCAACGTCCTGACTTTC
CASSIQPGSPGANVLTF
>NA|TRBJ1-6|TRBV19|NA
TGTGCCAGTAGTACGACAAGCGGTAGACCCCTCCACTTT
CASSTTSGRPLHF
>NA|TRBJ1-6|TRBV27|NA
TGTGCCAGCAGTAGAGGGCTTAATTCACCCCTCCACTTT
CASSRGLNSPLHF
>TRBD1|TRBJ1-5|TRBV4-2|NA
TGTGCCAGCAGCCAGACGGACAGGGTGAATCAGCCCCAGCATTTT
CASSQTDRVNQPQHF
>TRBD1|TRBJ1-5|TRBV5-8|NA
TGTGCCAGCAGCTATAGGACAGGGGAGGTCAATCAGCCCCAGCATTTT
CASSYRTGEVNQPQHF
>NA|TRBJ1-2|TRBV5-6|many
TGTGCCAGCAGCTTGGGTCACGGGGGCTACACCTTC
CASSLGHGGYTF
>TRBD2|TRBJ2-7|TRBV3-1/TRBV3-2|NA
TGTGCCAGCAGCCAGTACATTAGCGGGAAGAACGAGCAGTACTTC
CASSQYISGKNEQYF
>NA|TRBJ2-2|TRBV7-8|NA
TGTGCCAGCAGCCCTAGAACACTGAACACCGGGGAGCTGTTTTTT
CASSPRTLNTGELFF
>NA|TRBJ2-5|TRBV6-6|once
TGTGCCAGCAGTTACTCCCTTGAGACCCAGTACTTC
CASSYSLETQYF
>TRBD1|TRBJ2-5|TRBV30|NA
TGTGCCTGGAGTACCCGATCAGGGGGTCGGGGTTGGGAGACCCAGTACTTC
CAWSTRSGGRGWETQYF
>NA|TRBJ1-6|TRBV7-2|NA
TGTGCCAGCAGCTTAGGGCCGGGGTCGGATTCACCCCTCCACTTT
CASSLGPGSDSPLHF
>TRBD2|TRBJ2-1|TRBV11-3|NA
TGTGCCAGCAGCCCTGGCGGGAGGGAGTATGAGCAGTTCTTC
CASSPGGREYEQFF
>NA|TRBJ1-6|TRBV7-2|few
TGTGCCAGCAGCTTAGAACCCTCCGTAGCCCTCCACTTT
CASSLEPSVALHF
>NA|TRBJ2-3|TRBV7-2|few
TGTGCCAGCAGCTTTAGTGGAGATAGCACAGATACGCAGTATTTT
CASSFSGDSTDTQYF
>TRBD2|TRBJ2-4|TRBV6-1|NA
TGTGCCAGCAGTGAAAGTTGGTCTAGCGGGGGGCCTAAGTACTTC
CASSESWSSGGPKYF
>NA|TRBJ2-1|TRBV10-3|NA
TGTGCCATCAGTTCACGAGACAATGAGCAGTTCTTC
CAISSRDNEQFF
>NA|TRBJ2-7|TRBV7-8|NA
TGTGCCAGCAGCTTAGCCCTCGGGGGACCAAGCTCCTACGAGCAGTACTTC
CASSLALGGPSSYEQYF
>TRBD1|TRBJ1-1|TRBV7-9|NA
TGTGCCAGCAGCAAGGGACAGCACACTGAAGCTTTCTTT
CASSKGQHTEAFF
>NA|TRBJ1-5|TRBV27|NA
TGTGCCAGCACCTCACTCAGGGATGATCAGCCCCAGCATTTT
CASTSLRDDQPQHF
>NA|TRBJ1-5|TRBV2|NA
TGTGCCGGGTCAATTGGGGCTCATCAGCCCCAGCATTTT
CAGSIGAHQPQHF
>NA|TRBJ2-7|TRBV6-5|NA
TGTGCCAGCACTGGACAGTTTAACTCCTACGAGCAGTACTTC
CASTGQFNSYEQYF
>NA|TRBJ1-1|TRBV9|few
TGTGCCAGCGGAGGCTTGAACACTGAAGCTTTCTTT
CASGGLNTEAFF
>TRBD2|TRBJ2-5|TRBV6-1|NA
TGTGCCAGCAGTGAAGCTAGCGGGGGTAGTCACAGGGCCCAGTACTTC
CASSEASGGSHRAQYF
>TRBD2|TRBJ2-1|TRBV18|NA
TGTGCCAGCTCACCAATGGTATTACGGGGGGGTATGAATGAGCAGTTCTTC
CASSPMVLRGGMNEQFF